This T cell receptor (beta chain) was retrieved from a study of radiotherapy plus CTLA-4 blockade in lung cancer. Generated by immunoSEQ multiplex PCR, the TCRdb table keeps only in-frame clones and is missing some. Among 49,000 or so clones, about 72% were seen once, and the ten largest hold roughly 7.6%. Trimming removed 5 bases from V and 1 base from J; junction bases left unmatched: 6. The CDR3 consists of 15 residues. Germline CDR1 and CDR2: LNHDA and SQIVND (reference sequence). The sample in question was peripheral blood, obtained from a patient treated with radiotherapy plus ipilimumab. This clonotype was sampled from a human donor with non-small cell lung cancer who had stable disease on radiotherapy plus ipilimumab. The chain has TRBV19 and TRBJ1-2, with TRBD1 matching 8 bases. Here the CDR3 reads CASSLGQGINYGYTF. As DNA, the CDR3 is TGTGCCAGTAGTCTCGGACAGGGAATTAACTATGGCTACACCTTC.